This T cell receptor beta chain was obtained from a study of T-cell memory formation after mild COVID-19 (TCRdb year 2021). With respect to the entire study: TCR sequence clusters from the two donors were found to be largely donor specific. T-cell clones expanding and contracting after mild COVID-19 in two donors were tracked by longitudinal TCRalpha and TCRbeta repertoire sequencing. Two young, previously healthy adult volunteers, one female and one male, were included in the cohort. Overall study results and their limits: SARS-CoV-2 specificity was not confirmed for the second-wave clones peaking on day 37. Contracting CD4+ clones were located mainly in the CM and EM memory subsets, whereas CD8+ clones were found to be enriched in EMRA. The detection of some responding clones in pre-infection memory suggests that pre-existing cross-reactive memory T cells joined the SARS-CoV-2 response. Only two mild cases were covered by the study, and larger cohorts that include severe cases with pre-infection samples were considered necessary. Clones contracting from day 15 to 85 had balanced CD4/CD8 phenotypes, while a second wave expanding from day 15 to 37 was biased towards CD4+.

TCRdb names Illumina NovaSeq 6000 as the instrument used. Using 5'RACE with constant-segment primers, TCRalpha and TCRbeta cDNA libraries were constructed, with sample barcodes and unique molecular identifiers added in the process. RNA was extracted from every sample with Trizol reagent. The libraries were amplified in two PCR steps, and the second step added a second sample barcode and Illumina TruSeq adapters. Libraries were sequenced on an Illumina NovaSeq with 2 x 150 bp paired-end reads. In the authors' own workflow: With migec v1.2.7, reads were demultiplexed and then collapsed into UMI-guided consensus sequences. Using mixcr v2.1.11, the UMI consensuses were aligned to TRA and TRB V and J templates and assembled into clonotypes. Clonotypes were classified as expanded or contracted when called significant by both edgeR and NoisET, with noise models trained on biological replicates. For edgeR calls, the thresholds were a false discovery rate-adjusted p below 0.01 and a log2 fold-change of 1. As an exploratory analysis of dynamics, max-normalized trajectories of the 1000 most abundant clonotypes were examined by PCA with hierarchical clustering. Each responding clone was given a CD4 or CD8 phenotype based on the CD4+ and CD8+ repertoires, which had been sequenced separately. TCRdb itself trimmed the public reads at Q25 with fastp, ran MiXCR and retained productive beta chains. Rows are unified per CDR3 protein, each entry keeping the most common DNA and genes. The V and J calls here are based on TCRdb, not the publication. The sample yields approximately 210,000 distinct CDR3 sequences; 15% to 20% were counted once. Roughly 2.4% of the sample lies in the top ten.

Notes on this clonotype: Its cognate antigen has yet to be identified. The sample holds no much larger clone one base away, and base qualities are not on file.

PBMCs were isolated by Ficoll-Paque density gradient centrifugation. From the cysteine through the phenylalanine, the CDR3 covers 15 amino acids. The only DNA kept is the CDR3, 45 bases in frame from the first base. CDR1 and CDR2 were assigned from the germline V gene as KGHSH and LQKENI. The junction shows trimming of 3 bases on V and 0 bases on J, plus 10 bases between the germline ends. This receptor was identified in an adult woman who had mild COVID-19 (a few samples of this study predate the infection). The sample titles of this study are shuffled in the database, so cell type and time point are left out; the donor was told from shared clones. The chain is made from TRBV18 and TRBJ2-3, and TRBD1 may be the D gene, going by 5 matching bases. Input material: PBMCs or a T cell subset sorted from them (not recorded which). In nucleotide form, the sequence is TGTGCCAGCTCACCGTGGGGCCACAGCACAGATACGCAGTATTTT. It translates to CASSPWGHSTDTQYF.